This TCR beta chain was recorded in a study of T-cell reconstitution after alpha-beta-depleted transplantation in children. There are a few counts of this clonotype. Using unique molecular identifiers, the investigators prepared the TCRbeta library. MiXCR, applied by TCRdb to the PCR reads, yields one record per CDR3 protein. The sample has hundreds of thousands of distinct CDR3 sequences, roughly 16% seen once. This sequence was found in a boy younger than two who had a stem cell transplant for Wiskott-Aldrich syndrome, so the T cells may come from the graft donor. The starting material was PBMCs, mostly from graft donor cells, obtained 360 days after TCRalphabeta/CD19-depleted stem cell transplant.

CDR3 protein: CSARGHFQETQYF. CDR3 nucleotides: TGCAGTGCTAGAGGACACTTTCAAGAGACCCAGTACTTC. The genes are TRBV20-1 and TRBJ2-5; D is undetermined. In germline, CDR1 is DFQATT, CDR2 SNEGSKA (reference sequence). The CDR3 spans 13 residues. Between the trimmed V and J ends, which lost 1 base and 2 bases, there was a span of 8 bases.